This T cell receptor (beta chain) is from a study of blood T cell repertoires in COVID-19. Turning to the study itself: Researchers got acute and convalescent COVID-19 samples from the United States, Italy and Spain.

The V and J ends lost 0 bases and 4 bases respectively, with 7 bases between them. From germline, CDR1 is SGHNT and CDR2 YENEEA. The CDR3 is 14 amino acids. Sequenced by immunoSEQ multiplex PCR; TCRdb stores in-frame clones only, minus some. Among 200,000 to 300,000 clones listed, about 89% were seen once. The V gene is TRBV11-3, the J gene TRBJ2-1; D may be TRBD2 (6 bases). The TCR sequence derives from a woman between 18 and 29 years old who had recovered from COVID-19. Sample: PBMCs or T cells enriched from blood (not recorded which). CDR3: CASSLDREYNEQFF. The CDR3 nucleotides are TGTGCCAGCAGCTTAGATCGGGAGTACAATGAGCAGTTCTTC.